The 30 T cell receptor beta chains reported below all come from one sample, sequenced in a study of blood T cell repertoires in COVID-19. Only in-frame clones appear in the TCRdb table, and some are missing; sequencing was by immunoSEQ multiplex PCR. The sample holds 100,000 to 150,000 clones, 79% seen once. The sequenced sample was peripheral blood. These receptors originate from a man aged 35 to 55 with active or convalescent COVID-19.

The chain has TRBV7-2 and TRBJ1-5; no clear D. Germline V gene sequence: CDR1 SGHTA, CDR2 FQGNSA. There are 10 residues in the CDR3. The CDR3 coding sequence is TGTTCTAACCCCGGGTGGCCCCAGCATTTT. Its protein is CSNPGWPQHF.

The chain has TRBV18 and TRBJ2-1, with D tentatively TRBD1 (6 bases). The CDR3 is 15 residues long. V gave up 2 bases and J gave up 7 bases, with 15 bases separating them. The germline V gene has CDR1 KGHSH and CDR2 LQKENI. The CDR3 sequence is CASSPGARGRNEQFF. The CDR3 DNA reads TGTGCCAGCTCACCAGGGGCCAGGGGTCGGAATGAGCAGTTCTTC.

The chain has TRBV29-1 and TRBJ2-5, with a weak D call TRBD2 (5 bases). The germline V gene encodes CDR1 SQVTM and CDR2 ANQGSEA. V was pared by 8 bases and J by 5 bases, with 18 bases between. This CDR3 is built from 13 residues. CDR3 residues: CSIPTGGLETQYF. For the CDR3, the DNA is TGCAGCATCCCGACCGGCGGGTTGGAGACCCAGTACTTC.

This CDR3 reads CASTSVGDTQYF. Written as DNA, the CDR3 is TGTGCCAGCACTAGCGTTGGAGATACGCAGTATTTT. V and J are TRBV12-3 or TRBV12-4 and TRBJ2-3, with a possible D match to TRBD2 (6 bases). CDR3 length: 12 amino acids. V shed 7 bases and J shed 5 bases, with 10 bases lying between them.

This sequence joins TRBV2 and TRBJ1-1; weak D call: TRBD1 (6 bases). V gave up 10 bases and J gave up 4 bases, with 19 bases separating them. CDR1 and CDR2 from the germline V gene are SNHLY and FYNNEI. This CDR3 has 14 residues. The CDR3 protein is CANTINPGATEAFF. In nucleotides, the CDR3 is TGTGCCAACACTATCAACCCAGGGGCCACTGAAGCTTTCTTT.

This clone appeared a single time. The chain joins TRBV27 to TRBJ1-2, with TRBD1 matching 9 bases. CDR3 size: 16 residues. The trim removed 4 bases at V and 7 bases at J, leaving 13 bases unmatched. The germline V gene has CDR1 MNHEY and CDR2 SMNVEV (reference sequence). The CDR3 region is CASSSDPTGTGTGYTF. CDR3 DNA sequence: TGTGCCAGCAGTTCCGATCCAACCGGGACAGGGACTGGCTACACCTTC.

The chain carries TRBV19 and TRBJ1-1; no clear D gene. CDR1 is LNHDA, CDR2 SQIVND, per germline (reference sequence). V dropped 5 bases and J dropped 6 bases, with 13 bases sitting between them. This CDR3 region has 13 residues. The CDR3 loop is CASSWRVGAEAFF. As DNA, the CDR3 is TGTGCCAGTAGTTGGAGGGTTGGCGCTGAAGCTTTCTTT.

The V and J genes are TRBV28 and TRBJ2-1; tentatively, D is TRBD1 (6 bases). Trimming removed 3 bases from V and 8 bases from J, with 23 bases in between. Germline CDR1 reads MDHEN; CDR2 reads SYDVKM. The CDR3 runs to 17 residues. CDR3 region: CASSLGHNSQGRDEQFF. As DNA, the CDR3 is TGTGCCAGCAGTTTGGGGCACAATTCACAGGGTCGCGATGAGCAGTTCTTC.

In this sample, this clone turned up many times. This sequence joins TRBV10-3 and TRBJ2-7, with 8 bases identical to TRBD2. Per the germline V gene, CDR1 is ENHRY and CDR2 is SYGVKD. The CDR3 totals 14 residues. V shed 10 bases, J shed 0 bases, and the junction held 8 bases outside the gene matches. CDR3 sequence (DNA): TGTGCCACCCTACTAGCGGCAAGCTCCTACGAGCAGTACTTC. Its protein is CATLLAASSYEQYF.

The CDR3 region has the DNA TGTGCCAGCAGTCTACACCAAGGGAGTTCGGGTGGCTACACCTTC. This gives the protein CASSLHQGSSGGYTF. The rearrangement links TRBV28 to TRBJ1-2; D uncertain. From germline, CDR1 is MDHEN and CDR2 SYDVKM. The CDR3 spans 15 residues. V lost 5 bases and J 7 bases, leaving 20 bases between the germline ends.

The genes are TRBV7-6 and TRBJ2-1, with 8 bases aligning to TRBD2. Germline CDR1 reads SGHVS; CDR2 reads FNYEAQ. The V gene end was trimmed by 5 bases and the J gene end by 6 bases; junction bases not matched to a gene: 12. The CDR3 has 16 residues. The CDR3 DNA follows: TGTGCCAGCAGCACCCGGGGTAGCGGGGTTTTCAATGAGCAGTTCTTC. It specifies CASSTRGSGVFNEQFF. The full variable domain, its missing parts supplied by reference TRBV7-6 and TRBJ2-1, is GAGVSQSPRYKVTKRGQDVALRCDPISGHVSLYWYRQALGQGPEFLTYFNYEAQQDKSGLPNDRFSAERPEGSISTLTIQRTEQRDSAMYRCASSTRGSGVFNEQFFGPGTRLTVL.

This chain joins TRBV5-1 and TRBJ1-2; no firm D call. Trimming pared 4 bases from V and 4 bases from J, leaving 20 bases between. This CDR3 is 16 amino acids long. Germline V CDR1 and CDR2: SGHRS, YFSETQ. The CDR3 coding sequence is TGCGCCAGCAGCGGAGGGTCTAGTCGTAGAGGCTATGGCTACACCTTC. Its translation: CASSGGSSRRGYGYTF.

The chain recombines TRBV20-1 with TRBJ2-7, with a tentative D call TRBD1 (5 bases). CDR1 and CDR2 (germline): DFQATT, SNEGSKA (reference sequence). This CDR3 has 11 residues. V lost 6 bases and J lost 4, with 10 bases in between. The CDR3 nucleotides read TGCAGTGCAAAGCAGGGTTACGAGCAGTACTTC. Translated: CSAKQGYEQYF.

The chain links TRBV19 to TRBJ1-5, with a weak D call TRBD1 (6 bases). This CDR3 region has 16 residues. Trimming cost V 0 bases and J 7 bases, with 16 bases left between them. CDR1 LNHDA and CDR2 SQIVND come from the germline V gene (reference sequence). The CDR3 is CASSIEIGGRGQPQHF. In DNA, the CDR3 is TGTGCCAGTAGTATAGAAATAGGCGGCAGGGGCCAGCCCCAGCATTTT.

V usage is TRBV5-1 and J usage is TRBJ2-1, with 9 bases that match TRBD2. V lost 0 bases to trimming and J lost 8 bases; unmatched junction nucleotides: 6. The CDR3 covers 15 residues. From germline, CDR1 is SGHRS and CDR2 YFSETQ. CDR3 DNA sequence: TGCGCCAGCAGCTTGGCCCTAGCGGGAACGGATGAGCAGTTCTTC. Its translation: CASSLALAGTDEQFF.

V gene TRBV6-2 or TRBV6-3 combines with J gene TRBJ2-1; TRBD2 matches at 8 bases. The V gene end was trimmed by 2 bases and the J gene end by 7 bases; junction bases not matched to a gene: 4. Germline CDR1 is MNHEY and CDR2 is SVGEGT. The CDR3 is made up of 14 amino acids. The CDR3 is CASSYGIAGNEQFF. CDR3 DNA: TGTGCCAGCAGTTACGGGATAGCGGGGAATGAGCAGTTCTTC.

The genes are TRBV7-3 and TRBJ2-1; the D is unclear. V was trimmed by 4 bases and J by 3 bases, leaving 10 bases between them. The length of the CDR3 is 14 residues. CDR1 SGHTA and CDR2 FQGTGA come from the germline V gene. Here the CDR3 reads CASSSPGFYNEQFF. The CDR3 bases are TGTGCCAGCAGCTCTCCGGGTTTCTACAATGAGCAGTTCTTC.

V is TRBV24-1 and J is TRBJ1-3; D is uncertain. Looked up from germline, CDR1 is KGHDR and CDR2 is SFDVKD. The CDR3 runs 14 residues. V lost 7 bases and J lost 2, with 11 bases in between. CDR3 DNA: TGTGCCACCAGGGCAGGTGACCCTGGAAACACCATATATTTT. This translates into CATRAGDPGNTIYF.

V and J are TRBV12-3 or TRBV12-4 and TRBJ1-4; D unresolved. Trimming cost V 4 bases and J 8 bases, with 5 bases left between them. CDR3 length equals 11 residues. This chain's CDR3 is CASSSGEKLFF. CDR3 in DNA: TGTGCCAGCAGTTCCGGGGAAAAACTGTTTTTT.

V usage is TRBV24-1 and J usage is TRBJ2-1, with 8 bases identical to TRBD2. Germline CDR1 and CDR2: KGHDR and SFDVKD. This CDR3 has 15 residues. Trimming at V came to 4 bases and at J to 9 bases, leaving 10 bases not matched to a gene. CDR3 loop: CATSEKASGRPEQFF. CDR3 in DNA: TGTGCCACCAGTGAAAAGGCTAGCGGGCGACCTGAGCAGTTCTTC.

V and J are TRBV28 and TRBJ1-1; 8 bases agree with TRBD1. The CDR3 consists of 11 residues. CDR1 and CDR2 from the germline V gene are MDHEN and SYDVKM. J gave up 10 bases and V 6 bases, and 4 bases lay outside the gene matches. The CDR3: CASRRTGTAFF. In DNA form, the CDR3 reads TGTGCCAGCAGGCGGACAGGGACAGCTTTCTTT.

The rearrangement uses TRBV5-5 and TRBJ2-5, with D perhaps matching TRBD1 (5 bases). The CDR3 length is 13 residues. The germline V and J ends were trimmed by 2 bases and 7 bases, with 12 bases remaining between them. Germline V gene sequence: CDR1 SGHKS, CDR2 YYEKEE (reference sequence). CDR3 sequence reads: CASSFGAQGTQYF. CDR3 DNA: TGTGCCAGCAGCTTCGGTGCCCAGGGGACCCAGTACTTC.

The chain combines TRBV3-1 (or the pseudogene TRBV3-2) with TRBJ1-6; D might be TRBD1 (6 bases). Deletions cut 4 bases from V and 0 bases from J, with 19 bases between. This CDR3 contains 19 residues. The V gene's germline CDR1 is LGHDT and CDR2 YNNKEL (reference sequence). CDR3 protein: CASSPYTAEDSSYNSPLHF. The DNA of the CDR3 is TGTGCCAGCAGCCCATATACCGCGGAGGACAGCTCCTATAATTCACCCCTCCACTTT.

The V call is TRBV24-1, the J call TRBJ1-5; tentative D call: TRBD1 (5 bases). The CDR3 has 14 amino acids. The V end lost 6 bases, the J end lost 6 bases, and 14 bases lay between the germline ends. Germline V gives CDR1 KGHDR, CDR2 SFDVKD. CDR3 sequence reads: CATSNGAGFQPQHF. In DNA, the CDR3 is TGTGCCACCAGTAATGGGGCAGGGTTTCAGCCCCAGCATTTT.

The chain recombines TRBV30 with TRBJ1-1; no clear D gene. V gave up 3 bases and J gave up 5 bases, with 4 bases separating them. Germline V gives CDR1 GTSNPN, CDR2 SVGIG (reference sequence). This CDR3 comprises 10 residues. The CDR3 region is CAWRRTEAFF. In DNA form, the CDR3 reads TGTGCCTGGAGACGGACTGAAGCTTTCTTT.

The gene calls are TRBV19 and TRBJ2-1; D is undetermined. Germline V gene sequence: CDR1 LNHDA, CDR2 SQIVND (reference sequence). The CDR3 totals 14 residues. V dropped 4 bases and J dropped 2 bases, with 9 bases sitting between them. The CDR3: CASSTSPTYNEQFF. DNA for the CDR3: TGTGCCAGTAGTACCTCTCCTACCTACAATGAGCAGTTCTTC. The whole variable domain, filled in from reference TRBV19 and TRBJ2-1, reads DGGITQSPKYLFRKEGQNVTLSCEQNLNHDAMYWYRQDPGQGLRLIYYSQIVNDFQKGDIAEGYSVSREKKESFPLTVTSAQKNPTAFYLCASSTSPTYNEQFFGPGTRLTVL.

V and J are TRBV29-1 and TRBJ1-2; 7 bases align to TRBD1. CDR1 is SQVTM, CDR2 ANQGSEA, per germline. The trim removed 3 bases at V and 4 bases at J, leaving 8 bases unmatched. The CDR3 is 14 amino acids. CDR3 bases: TGCAGCGTTGACACAGGGGCCTCCCCCTATGGCTACACCTTC. It specifies CSVDTGASPYGYTF.

The CDR3 region has the DNA TGCGCCAGCAGTCGGCGGCCCGCAGGGGGCTTTGGGAACACTGAAGCTTTCTTT. Its translation: CASSRRPAGGFGNTEAFF. V gene TRBV5-1 combines with J gene TRBJ1-1; 8 bases map to TRBD1. Losses at the gene ends were 5 bases for V and 1 base for J; bases not matched to a gene: 16. This CDR3 has 18 residues. Germline CDR1 reads SGHRS; CDR2 reads YFSETQ. Together with reference TRBV5-1 and TRBJ1-1, the CDR3 gives the full variable domain: KAGVTQTPRYLIKTRGQQVTLSCSPISGHRSVSWYQQTPGQGLQFLFEYFSETQRNKGNFPGRFSGRQFSNSRSEMNVSTLELGDSALYLCASSRRPAGGFGNTEAFFGQGTRLTVV.

This rearrangement joins TRBV11-3 to TRBJ2-7; 9 nucleotides align to TRBD1. The V and J ends lost 1 base and 2 bases, in that order; junction bases with no gene match: 9. Germline CDR1 SGHNT, CDR2 YENEEA. The CDR3 loop spans 17 amino acids. For the CDR3, the DNA is TGTGCCAGCAGCTTAGGTGTCGGAGGACAGGGGACCTACGAGCAGTACTTC. It is translated as CASSLGVGGQGTYEQYF. Complete variable domain (other parts from reference TRBV11-3 and TRBJ2-7): EAGVVQSPRYKIIEKKQPVAFWCNPISGHNTLYWYLQNLGQGPELLIRYENEEAVDDSQLPKDRFSAERLKGVDSTLKIQPAELGDSAVYLCASSLGVGGQGTYEQYFGPGTRLTVT.

J is TRBJ1-1 and V is TRBV29-1, with no clear D. Germline V lookup: CDR1 SQVTM, CDR2 ANQGSEA. The CDR3 runs 13 residues. V shed 3 bases and J shed 11 bases, with 19 bases lying between them. The CDR3 loop reads CSVDSAAEISAFF. DNA for the CDR3: TGCAGCGTTGATTCAGCGGCCGAGATTAGTGCTTTCTTT.